The 10 T cell receptor beta chains below come from one sample, sequenced in a study of T cells in Graves' hyperthyroidism and ophthalmopathy (dated by TCRdb to about 2019). The library was built by means of multiplex PCR. The sample was run on an Illumina HiSeq 2000. TCR beta CDR3 regions were amplified from RNA transcripts. The first round of RT-PCR for the TCR CDR3 was performed with the HTBI primer set and the Qiagen OneStep RT-PCR kit. TCRdb applied fastp at Q25 and MiXCR to the public reads, then kept only in-frame beta chains. For every CDR3 protein sequence, its rows merge into one entry that carries the most common genes and DNA. The sample table shows 350,000 to 450,000 distinct CDR3 sequences, and around 15% are seen once. The top ten hold around 28% of the sample. The sample consisted of blood. The source of these receptors is a man aged 50 to 60 with Graves' ophthalmopathy.

The V gene is TRBV29-1, the J gene TRBJ1-2; 12 bases match TRBD1. CDR1 and CDR2 from the germline V gene are SQVTM and ANQGSEA. V lost 6 bases, J lost 12 bases, and 8 bases stayed unmatched. CDR3 length equals 12 residues. Here the CDR3 reads CSVGTGGRGHTF. The CDR3 DNA reads TGCAGCGTGGGGACAGGGGGCCGCGGCCACACCTTC. Supplemented by reference TRBV29-1 and TRBJ1-2, the full variable domain reads SAVISQKPSRDICQRGTSLTIQCQVDSQVTMMFWYRQQPGQSLTLIATANQGSEATYESGFVIDKFPISRPNLTFSTLTVSNMSPEDSSIYLCSVGTGGRGHTFGSGTRLTVV.

The chain has TRBV19 and TRBJ2-7; D assignment may be TRBD1 or TRBD2 (7 bases each). The CDR3 length is 14 residues. Germline values: CDR1 LNHDA, CDR2 SQIVND (reference sequence). V was clipped by 8 bases and J by 3 bases, with 17 bases between them. The CDR3: CASQDRWEGYEQYF. The CDR3 DNA sequence: TGTGCCAGTCAGGACAGGTGGGAGGGCTACGAGCAGTACTTC.

This clonotype showed up just a few times. V gene TRBV4-2 combines with J gene TRBJ2-7; a possible D gene is TRBD2 (5 bases). Looked up from germline, CDR1 is LGHNA and CDR2 is YNFKEQ. The CDR3 has 15 amino acids. V was trimmed by 4 bases and J by 2 bases, leaving 15 bases between them. Written as DNA, the CDR3 is TGTGCCAGCAGCCGGTCTGGAGGACCGGCCTACGAGCAGTACTTC. It specifies CASSRSGGPAYEQYF.

This chain links TRBV7-2 with TRBJ2-7; D unresolved. Germline assignment: CDR1 SGHTA and CDR2 FQGNSA. The CDR3 is made up of 12 amino acids. V lost 1 base and J 6 bases, leaving 7 bases between the germline ends. CDR3 sequence reads: CASSLDRFEQYF. CDR3 DNA sequence: TGTGCCAGCAGCTTAGATCGCTTCGAGCAGTACTTC. Combining the CDR3 with reference TRBV7-2 and TRBJ2-7 gives the whole variable domain GAGVSQSPSNKVTEKGKDVELRCDPISGHTALYWYRQSLGQGLEFLIYFQGNSAPDKSGLPSDRFSAERTGGSVSTLTIQRTQQEDSAVYLCASSLDRFEQYFGPGTRLTVT.

The chain has TRBV12-3 or TRBV12-4 and TRBJ1-6; 9 bases fit TRBD1. The CDR3 sequence is 16 residues long. The V segment lost 2 bases and the J segment 7 bases; nucleotides outside the gene matches: 6. Here the CDR3 DNA reads TGTGCCAGCAGTTTAAGTCCGGGACAGGGCAATTCACCCCTCCACTTT. Translated, it gives CASSLSPGQGNSPLHF.

This clonotype came up a few times. The chain couples TRBV6-5 to TRBJ1-3; possible D gene TRBD1, 5 bases. In germline, CDR1 is MNHEY, CDR2 SVGAGI. The CDR3 covers 16 residues. V gave up 2 bases and J gave up 0 bases, with 11 bases separating them. The CDR3 reads CASSYGHSVSGNTIYF. The DNA for the CDR3 is TGTGCCAGCAGTTACGGACACTCCGTCTCTGGAAACACCATATATTTT.

This clonotype occurred a few times. A much larger clone sits a single nucleotide away, making a read error possible. This chain links TRBV11-2 with TRBJ2-7; 8 bases fit TRBD1. This CDR3 is built from 16 residues. Germline V gene lookup returns CDR1 SGHAT and CDR2 FQNNGV. The trim removed 1 base at V and 5 bases at J, leaving 10 bases unmatched. The CDR3 DNA is TGTGCCAGCAGCTTAGCTTCCGGGACAGGAATGCACGAGCAGTACTTC. Its translation is CASSLASGTGMHEQYF.

The chain couples TRBV10-3 to TRBJ1-2; TRBD1 agrees at 7 bases. Germline-derived CDR1 and CDR2 are ENHRY and SYGVKD. The V and J ends lost 10 bases and 3 bases, in that order; junction bases with no gene match: 11. The CDR3 loop spans 14 amino acids. CDR3: CATRGTENYYGYTF. CDR3 nucleotides: TGTGCCACCAGAGGGACAGAAAATTACTATGGCTACACCTTC.

In its sample, this clonotype was seen many times. V usage is TRBV12-3 or TRBV12-4 and J usage is TRBJ1-5, with D perhaps TRBD1 (6 bases). The CDR3 length is 15 residues. V lost 1 base and J lost 2, with 9 bases in between. CDR3 loop: CASSLGGAGNQPQHF. Written as DNA, the CDR3 is TGTGCCAGCAGTTTAGGGGGGGCAGGCAATCAGCCCCAGCATTTT.

This clonotype was seen ten or more times. This sequence joins TRBV3-1 and TRBJ1-1; D is perhaps TRBD1 (5 bases). With 2 bases removed from V and 4 bases from J, the gap between germline ends came to 17 bases. This CDR3 is 16 amino acids long. The germline V gene has CDR1 LGHDT and CDR2 YNNKEL (reference sequence). CDR3 coding DNA: TGTGCCAGCAGCCAAAGGACACCGGGAAGGAGCACTGAAGCTTTCTTT. The encoded protein is CASSQRTPGRSTEAFF.